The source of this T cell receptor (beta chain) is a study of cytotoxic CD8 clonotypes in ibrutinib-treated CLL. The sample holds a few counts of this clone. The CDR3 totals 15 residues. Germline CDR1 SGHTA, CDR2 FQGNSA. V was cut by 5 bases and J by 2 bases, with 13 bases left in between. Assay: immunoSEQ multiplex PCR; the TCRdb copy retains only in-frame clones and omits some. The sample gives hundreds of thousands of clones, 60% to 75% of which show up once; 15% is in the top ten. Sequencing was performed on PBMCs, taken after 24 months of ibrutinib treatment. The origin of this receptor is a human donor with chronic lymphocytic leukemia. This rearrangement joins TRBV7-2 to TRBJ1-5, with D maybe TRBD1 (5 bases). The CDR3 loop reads CASSHRDGGNQPQHF. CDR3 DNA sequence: TGTGCCAGCAGCCACCGGGACGGGGGCAATCAGCCCCAGCATTTT.